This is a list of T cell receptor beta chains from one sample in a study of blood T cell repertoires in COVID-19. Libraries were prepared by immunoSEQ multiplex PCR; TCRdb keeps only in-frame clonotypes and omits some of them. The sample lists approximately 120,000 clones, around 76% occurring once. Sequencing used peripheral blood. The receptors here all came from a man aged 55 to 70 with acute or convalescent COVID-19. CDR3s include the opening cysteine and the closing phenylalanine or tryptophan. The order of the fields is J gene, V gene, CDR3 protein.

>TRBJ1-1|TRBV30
CAGGPGYTEAFF
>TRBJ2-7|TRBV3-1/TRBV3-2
CASSRFGDRATEQYF
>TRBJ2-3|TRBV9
CASSVEAGGPDTQYF
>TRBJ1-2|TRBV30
CAWSVNRDGYTF
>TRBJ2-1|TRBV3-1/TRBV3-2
CASSLGLAGGSNEQFF
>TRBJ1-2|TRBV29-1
CSVAGGEYGYTF
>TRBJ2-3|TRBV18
CASSKLAASADTQYF
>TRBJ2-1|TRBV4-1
CASSQGLAGGSYNEQFF
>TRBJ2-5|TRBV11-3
CASSFGTAQETQYF
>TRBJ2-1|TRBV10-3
CAISELGSGTSGSYEQFF
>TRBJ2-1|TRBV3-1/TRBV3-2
CASSQSLASGSNEQFF